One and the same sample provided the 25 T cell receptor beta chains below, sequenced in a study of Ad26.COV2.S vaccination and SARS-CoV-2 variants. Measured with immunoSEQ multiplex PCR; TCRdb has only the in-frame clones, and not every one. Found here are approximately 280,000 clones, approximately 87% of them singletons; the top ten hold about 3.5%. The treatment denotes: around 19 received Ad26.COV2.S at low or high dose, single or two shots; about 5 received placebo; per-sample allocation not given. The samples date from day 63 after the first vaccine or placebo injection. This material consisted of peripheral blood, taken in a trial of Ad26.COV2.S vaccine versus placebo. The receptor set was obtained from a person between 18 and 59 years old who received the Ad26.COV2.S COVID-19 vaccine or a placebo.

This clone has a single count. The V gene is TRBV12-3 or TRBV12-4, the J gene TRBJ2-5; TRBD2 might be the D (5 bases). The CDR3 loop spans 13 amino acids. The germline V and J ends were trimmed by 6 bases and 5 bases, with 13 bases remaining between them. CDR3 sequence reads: CASSLGSGETQYF. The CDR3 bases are TGTGCCAGCAGCCTGGGGAGTGGGGAGACCCAGTACTTC.

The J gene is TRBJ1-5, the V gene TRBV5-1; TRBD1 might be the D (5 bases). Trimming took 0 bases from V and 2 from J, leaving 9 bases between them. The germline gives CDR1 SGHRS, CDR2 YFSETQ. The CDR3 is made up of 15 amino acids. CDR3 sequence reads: CASSLDGGGNQPQHF. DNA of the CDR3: TGCGCCAGCAGCTTGGACGGGGGAGGCAATCAGCCCCAGCATTTT.

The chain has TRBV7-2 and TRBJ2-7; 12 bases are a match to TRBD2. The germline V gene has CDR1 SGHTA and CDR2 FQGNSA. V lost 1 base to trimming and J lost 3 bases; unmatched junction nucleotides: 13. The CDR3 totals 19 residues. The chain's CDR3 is CASSLDGTSGPRPIYEQYF. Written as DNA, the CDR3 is TGTGCCAGCAGCTTAGATGGGACTAGCGGGCCTCGACCGATCTACGAGCAGTACTTC.

CDR3 nucleotides: TGTGCCAGCAGCTTAGGGGCACTAGCGGGGAGCTCCTACAATGAGCAGTTCTTC. Protein sequence: CASSLGALAGSSYNEQFF. The V gene is TRBV11-2, the J gene TRBJ2-1; 10 bases align to TRBD2. The V gene end was trimmed by 1 base and the J gene end by 0 bases; junction bases not matched to a gene: 6. Germline V lookup: CDR1 SGHAT, CDR2 FQNNGV. This CDR3 contains 18 residues.

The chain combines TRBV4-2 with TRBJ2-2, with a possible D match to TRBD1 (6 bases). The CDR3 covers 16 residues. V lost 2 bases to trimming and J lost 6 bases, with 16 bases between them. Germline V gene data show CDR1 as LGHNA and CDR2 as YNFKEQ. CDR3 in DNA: TGTGCCAGCAGCCAACGTGGGGGCGCGGTGTCCGGGGAGCTGTTTTTT. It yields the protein CASSQRGGAVSGELFF.

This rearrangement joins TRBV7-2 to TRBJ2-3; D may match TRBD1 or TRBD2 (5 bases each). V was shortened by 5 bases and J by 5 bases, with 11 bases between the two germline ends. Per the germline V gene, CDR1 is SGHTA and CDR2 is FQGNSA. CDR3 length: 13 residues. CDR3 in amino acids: CASSEGPGDTQYF. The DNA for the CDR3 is TGTGCCAGCAGCGAGGGACCGGGAGATACGCAGTATTTT.

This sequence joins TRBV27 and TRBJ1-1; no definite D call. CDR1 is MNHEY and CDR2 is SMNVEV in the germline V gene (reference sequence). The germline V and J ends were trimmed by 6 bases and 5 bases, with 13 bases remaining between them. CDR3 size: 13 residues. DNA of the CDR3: TGTGCCAGCAGGCAGGCAGGTCCGACTGAAGCTTTCTTT. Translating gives CASRQAGPTEAFF.

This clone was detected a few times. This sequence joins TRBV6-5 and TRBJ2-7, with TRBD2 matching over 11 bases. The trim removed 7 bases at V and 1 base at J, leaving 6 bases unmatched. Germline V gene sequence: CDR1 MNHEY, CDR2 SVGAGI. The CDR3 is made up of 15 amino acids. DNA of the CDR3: TGTGCCAGCACCCAGCTAGCGGGAGGATCCTACGAGCAGTACTTC. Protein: CASTQLAGGSYEQYF.

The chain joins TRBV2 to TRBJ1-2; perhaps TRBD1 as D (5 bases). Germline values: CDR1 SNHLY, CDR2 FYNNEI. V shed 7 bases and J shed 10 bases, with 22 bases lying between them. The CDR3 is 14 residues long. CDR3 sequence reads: CASTTPDTASDYTF. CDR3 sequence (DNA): TGTGCCAGCACAACGCCGGACACAGCTTCTGACTACACCTTC.

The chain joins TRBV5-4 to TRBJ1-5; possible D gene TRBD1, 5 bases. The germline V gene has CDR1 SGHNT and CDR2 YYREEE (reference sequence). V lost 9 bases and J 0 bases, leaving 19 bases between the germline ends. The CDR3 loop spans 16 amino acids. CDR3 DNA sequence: TGTGCCAATCCGGGCCCCGGAGGGGATAGCAATCAGCCCCAGCATTTT. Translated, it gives CANPGPGGDSNQPQHF.

This CDR3 is CATSDPGGSGTDTQYF. The CDR3 DNA reads as TGTGCCACCAGTGACCCAGGGGGCTCGGGCACAGATACGCAGTATTTT. The V and J genes are TRBV24-1 and TRBJ2-3; TRBD1 matches 8 bases. CDR3 length: 16 residues. From germline, CDR1 is KGHDR and CDR2 SFDVKD. V was pared by 4 bases and J by 1 base, with 6 bases of the junction left unmatched.

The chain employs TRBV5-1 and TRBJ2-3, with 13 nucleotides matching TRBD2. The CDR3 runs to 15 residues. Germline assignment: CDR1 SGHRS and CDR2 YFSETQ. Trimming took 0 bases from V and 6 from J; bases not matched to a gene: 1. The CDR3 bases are TGCGCCAGCAGCTTGGGACTAGCGGGGGGTGATACGCAGTATTTT. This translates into CASSLGLAGGDTQYF.

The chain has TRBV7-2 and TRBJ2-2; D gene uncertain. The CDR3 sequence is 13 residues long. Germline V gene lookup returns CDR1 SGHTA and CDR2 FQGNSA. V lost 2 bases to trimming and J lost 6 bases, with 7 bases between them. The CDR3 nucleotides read TGTGCCAGCAGCTTAATCTGGCCCGGGGAGCTGTTTTTT. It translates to CASSLIWPGELFF. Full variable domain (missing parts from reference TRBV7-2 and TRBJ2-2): GAGVSQSPSNKVTEKGKDVELRCDPISGHTALYWYRQSLGQGLEFLIYFQGNSAPDKSGLPSDRFSAERTGGSVSTLTIQRTQQEDSAVYLCASSLIWPGELFFGEGSRLTVL.

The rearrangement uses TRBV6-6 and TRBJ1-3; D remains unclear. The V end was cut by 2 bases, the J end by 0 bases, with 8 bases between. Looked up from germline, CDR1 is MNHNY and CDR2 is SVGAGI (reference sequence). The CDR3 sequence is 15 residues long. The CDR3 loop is CASSYGMVSGNTIYF. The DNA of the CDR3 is TGTGCCAGCAGTTACGGGATGGTCTCTGGAAACACCATATATTTT.

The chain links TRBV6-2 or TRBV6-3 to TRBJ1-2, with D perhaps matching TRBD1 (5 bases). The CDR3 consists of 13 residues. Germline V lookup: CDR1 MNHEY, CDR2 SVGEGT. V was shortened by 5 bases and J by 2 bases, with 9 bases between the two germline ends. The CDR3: CASSPRGNYGYTF. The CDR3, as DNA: TGTGCCAGCAGTCCCCGGGGGAACTATGGCTACACCTTC.

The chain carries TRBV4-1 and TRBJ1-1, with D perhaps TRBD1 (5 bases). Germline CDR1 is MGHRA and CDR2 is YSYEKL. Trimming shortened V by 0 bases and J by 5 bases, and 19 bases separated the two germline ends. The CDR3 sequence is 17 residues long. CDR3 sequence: CASSQDRLAGLITEAFF. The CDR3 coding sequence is TGCGCCAGCAGCCAAGATAGGTTGGCAGGGTTAATAACTGAAGCTTTCTTT.

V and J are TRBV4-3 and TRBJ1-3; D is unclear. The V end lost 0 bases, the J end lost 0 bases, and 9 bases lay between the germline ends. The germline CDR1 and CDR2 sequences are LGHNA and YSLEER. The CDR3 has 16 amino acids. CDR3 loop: CASSQDRTFSGNTIYF. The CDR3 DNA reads TGCGCCAGCAGCCAAGATAGGACCTTCTCTGGAAACACCATATATTTT.

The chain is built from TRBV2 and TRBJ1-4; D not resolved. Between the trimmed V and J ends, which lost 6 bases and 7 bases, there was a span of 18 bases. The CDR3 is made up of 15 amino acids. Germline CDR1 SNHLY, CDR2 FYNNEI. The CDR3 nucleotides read TGTGCCAGCAGGGGGATCGGAGGCAGGTTTGAAAAACTGTTTTTT. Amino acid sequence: CASRGIGGRFEKLFF.

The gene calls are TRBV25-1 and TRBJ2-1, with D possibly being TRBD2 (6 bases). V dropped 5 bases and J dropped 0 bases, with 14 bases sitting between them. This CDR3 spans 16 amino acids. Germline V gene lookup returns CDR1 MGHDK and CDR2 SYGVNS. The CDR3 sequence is CASSLRGGSSYNEQFF. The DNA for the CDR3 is TGTGCCAGCAGTTTGCGTGGGGGGAGCTCCTACAATGAGCAGTTCTTC.

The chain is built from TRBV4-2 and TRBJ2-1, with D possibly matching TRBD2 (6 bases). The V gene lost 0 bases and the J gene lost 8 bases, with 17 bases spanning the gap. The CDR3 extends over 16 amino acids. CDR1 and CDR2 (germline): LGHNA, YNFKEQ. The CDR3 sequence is CASSQDPTSWGDEQFF. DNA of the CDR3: TGTGCCAGCAGCCAAGATCCAACTAGCTGGGGGGATGAGCAGTTCTTC.

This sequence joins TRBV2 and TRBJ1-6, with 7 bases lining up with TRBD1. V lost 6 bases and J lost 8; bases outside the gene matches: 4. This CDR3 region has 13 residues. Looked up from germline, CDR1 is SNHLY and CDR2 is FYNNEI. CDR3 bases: TGTGCCAGCAGCGCAGACAGGGATTCACCCCTCCACTTT. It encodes CASSADRDSPLHF.

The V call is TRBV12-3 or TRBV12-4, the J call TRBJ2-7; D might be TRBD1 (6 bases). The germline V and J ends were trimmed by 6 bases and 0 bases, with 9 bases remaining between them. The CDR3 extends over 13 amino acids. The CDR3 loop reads CASSQGISYEQYF. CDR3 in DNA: TGTGCCAGCAGCCAGGGGATCTCCTACGAGCAGTACTTC.

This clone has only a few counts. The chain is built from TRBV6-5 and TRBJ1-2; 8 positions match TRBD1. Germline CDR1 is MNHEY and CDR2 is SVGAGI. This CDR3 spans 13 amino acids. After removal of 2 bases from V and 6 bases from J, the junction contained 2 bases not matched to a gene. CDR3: CASSYDRGDGYTF. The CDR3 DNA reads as TGTGCCAGCAGTTACGACAGGGGAGATGGCTACACCTTC.

CDR3 coding DNA: TGTGCCAGCTCACCATGGAACAGGCCTCTAGACACTGAAGCTTTCTTT. The encoded protein is CASSPWNRPLDTEAFF. This chain uses TRBV18 with TRBJ1-1; D perhaps matches TRBD1 (5 bases). Looked up from germline, CDR1 is KGHSH and CDR2 is LQKENI. Between the trimmed V and J ends, which lost 2 bases and 3 bases, there was a span of 16 bases. This CDR3 has 16 residues.

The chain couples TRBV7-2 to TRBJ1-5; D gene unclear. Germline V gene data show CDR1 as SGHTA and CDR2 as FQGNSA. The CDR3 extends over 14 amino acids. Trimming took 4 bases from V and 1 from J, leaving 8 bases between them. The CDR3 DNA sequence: TGTGCCAGCAGCTCGGACGGAAGCAATCAGCCCCAGCATTTT. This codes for CASSSDGSNQPQHF.